One sample yielded the 18 T cell receptor beta chains listed below, sequenced in a study of shared clonotypes between healthy human individuals. Using immunoSEQ multiplex PCR, the repertoire was profiled, and TCRdb retains in-frame clones only, with some absent. The sample records 600,000 to 800,000 clones, 72% being singletons. Sequenced input: memory CD4+ T cells sorted from blood. Noted subset: CD45RA-negative fraction. The origin of the receptors is a woman aged 30 to 39 in good health.

This chain joins TRBV27 and TRBJ2-4; D gene uncertain. The CDR3 consists of 13 residues. Germline V gene sequence: CDR1 MNHEY, CDR2 SMNVEV (reference sequence). Trimming shortened V by 6 bases and J by 3 bases, and 9 bases separated the two germline ends. The CDR3 protein is CASSSWDKNIQYF. The CDR3 DNA sequence: TGTGCCAGCAGCTCATGGGACAAAAACATTCAGTACTTC.

J is TRBJ1-1 and V is TRBV7-9; no definite D call. Trimming removed 1 base at V and 11 bases at J, with 14 bases between. Looked up from germline, CDR1 is SEHNR and CDR2 is FQNEAQ (reference sequence). This CDR3 has 13 amino acids. The DNA of the CDR3 is TGTGCCAGCAGCTTAGTTAGATCCCCTTCCGCTTTCTTT. Its translation is CASSLVRSPSAFF. Looking up the rest from reference TRBV7-9 and TRBJ1-1 gives the full variable domain: DTGVSQNPRHKITKRGQNVTFRCDPISEHNRLYWYRQTLGQGPEFLTYFQNEAQLEKSRLLSDRFSAERPKGSFSTLEIQRTEQGDSAMYLCASSLVRSPSAFFGQGTRLTVV.

This clone was observed a few times. The chain couples TRBV6-1 to TRBJ1-4; 7 bases match TRBD1. Unmatched junction bases numbered 4, after V lost 6 bases and J lost 0 bases. Germline-derived CDR1 and CDR2 are MNHNS and SASEGT. CDR3 length: 15 residues. CDR3 DNA: TGTGCCAGCAGATTAGGGACAGCAACTAATGAAAAACTGTTTTTT. It translates to CASRLGTATNEKLFF.

The chain is built from TRBV28 and TRBJ2-7; 8 bases are shared with TRBD2. The CDR3 length is 18 residues. Germline V gives CDR1 MDHEN, CDR2 SYDVKM. V lost 8 bases and J lost 2; bases outside the gene matches: 20. The CDR3 DNA sequence: TGTGCCAGCCCGCCCCGGGAGGGCCTTCTCGCAAAGACCTACGAGCAGTACTTC. Its protein product is CASPPREGLLAKTYEQYF.

This chain links TRBV28 with TRBJ2-7; 7 bases line up with TRBD1. With V trimmed by 5 bases and J by 6 bases, 4 bases remained unmatched. From germline, CDR1 is MDHEN and CDR2 SYDVKM. This CDR3 spans 12 amino acids. CDR3 amino acids: CASSKQGFEQYF. The CDR3 nucleotides are TGTGCCAGCAGTAAACAGGGGTTCGAGCAGTACTTC.

This chain connects TRBV7-2 to TRBJ2-7; D could derive from TRBD1 or TRBD2 (5 bases each). V gave up 2 bases and J gave up 3 bases, with 11 bases separating them. Per germline, CDR1 SGHTA and CDR2 FQGNSA. This CDR3 is 14 amino acids long. CDR3 sequence (DNA): TGTGCCAGCAGCTTAACTAGTCAGGGCTACGAGCAGTACTTC. This encodes CASSLTSQGYEQYF.

V usage is TRBV5-1 and J usage is TRBJ2-5, with 8 bases lining up with TRBD2. Germline V gene sequence: CDR1 SGHRS, CDR2 YFSETQ. V trimming: 6 bases; J trimming: 5 bases; junction bases outside the gene matches: 9. This CDR3 has 14 amino acids. The CDR3 nucleotides are TGCGCCAGCACCCTCACGGGGGGGGCCGAGACCCAGTACTTC. Its protein is CASTLTGGAETQYF.

CDR3 nucleotides: TGTGCCAGCAGCACTCAGGGGGGCATTAACTATGGCTACACCTTC. Its translation: CASSTQGGINYGYTF. V is TRBV28 and J is TRBJ1-2; 7 bases match TRBD1. V dropped 6 bases and J dropped 1; count of bases not matched to a gene: 8. This CDR3 region has 15 residues. Looked up from germline, CDR1 is MDHEN and CDR2 is SYDVKM.

The chain carries TRBV11-3 and TRBJ2-1; 8 positions match TRBD2. The CDR3 is 14 amino acids. Germline trimming cut 4 bases from V and 4 bases from J; bases unmatched to any gene: 3. Germline CDR1 reads SGHNT; CDR2 reads YENEEA. CDR3 sequence reads: CASSSSGSYNEQFF. The CDR3, as DNA: TGTGCCAGCAGCTCCAGCGGGAGTTACAATGAGCAGTTCTTC.

This clone was picked up one time. J is TRBJ2-5 and V is TRBV29-1; D is unresolved. Germline CDR1 reads SQVTM; CDR2 reads ANQGSEA. V lost 4 bases, J lost 6 bases, and 15 bases lay in between. The CDR3 spans 13 residues. The CDR3 nucleotides are TGCAGCGTTGTTCCCAGCTCATCACAGACCCAGTACTTC. This encodes CSVVPSSSQTQYF.

This rearrangement joins TRBV7-9 to TRBJ1-2; D perhaps matches TRBD1 (5 bases). The germline V gene encodes CDR1 SEHNR and CDR2 FQNEAQ (reference sequence). The CDR3 has 15 residues. V was clipped by 5 bases and J by 0 bases, with 13 bases between them. CDR3 coding DNA: TGTGCCAGCAGCACGGGGACTGGAGCTAACTATGGCTACACCTTC. It translates to CASSTGTGANYGYTF.

This clone was detected a few times. With a much larger clone just one base away, this may be a read error. The genes are TRBV28 and TRBJ1-5, with D possibly being TRBD1 (6 bases). Per germline, CDR1 MDHEN and CDR2 SYDVKM. V was cut by 3 bases and J by 6 bases, with 6 bases left in between. CDR3 length: 12 amino acids. In DNA, the CDR3 is TGTGCCAGCAGTTTCAGGGGTCAGCCCCAGCATTTT. Translating gives CASSFRGQPQHF.

The CDR3 loop reads CAKGGSGANVLTF. CDR3 bases: TGTGCCAAAGGGGGCTCTGGGGCCAACGTCCTGACTTTC. V and J are TRBV7-9 and TRBJ2-6, with a weak D call TRBD1 (6 bases). V lost 10 bases to trimming and J lost 0 bases, with 7 bases between them. The CDR3 has 13 amino acids. Germline V gives CDR1 SEHNR, CDR2 FQNEAQ (reference sequence).

V and J are TRBV2 and TRBJ2-7; D is unresolved. Germline CDR1 SNHLY, CDR2 FYNNEI. Trimming left V 4 bases short and J 3 bases short, with 4 bases between. This CDR3 is 11 amino acids long. The CDR3 region is CASSGIYEQYF. CDR3 DNA: TGTGCCAGCAGTGGTATCTACGAGCAGTACTTC.

The chain joins TRBV14 to TRBJ2-2; 7 nucleotides match TRBD2. Trimming took 1 base from V and 5 from J; bases not matched to a gene: 7. Germline V gene data show CDR1 as SGHDN and CDR2 as FVKESK. The CDR3 sequence is 16 residues long. The CDR3 is CASSQGRGSGTGELFF. CDR3 coding DNA: TGTGCCAGCAGCCAAGGACGCGGGAGTGGAACCGGGGAGCTGTTTTTT.

The chain employs TRBV6-5 and TRBJ2-1; 8 nucleotides agree with TRBD2. The CDR3 is made up of 15 amino acids. Unmatched junction bases numbered 7, after V lost 6 bases and J lost 3 bases. The germline CDR1 and CDR2 sequences are MNHEY and SVGAGI. Written as DNA, the CDR3 is TGTGCCAGCAGCCGAAGGACTAGCTACTACAATGAGCAGTTCTTC. Residues: CASSRRTSYYNEQFF.

This rearrangement joins TRBV19 to TRBJ1-5, with D perhaps TRBD1 (5 bases). Trimming took off 5 bases at V and 5 bases at J, with 19 bases between the two ends. CDR1 is LNHDA and CDR2 is SQIVND in the germline V gene (reference sequence). The CDR3 spans 16 residues. CDR3 DNA sequence: TGTGCCAGTAGTCCCACACGGGCAGGGCAGGATCAGCCCCAGCATTTT. This codes for CASSPTRAGQDQPQHF.

The chain has TRBV1 and TRBJ2-7; the table's TRBD2 call for D was not verified on the DNA. TRBV1 is shown as a pseudogene. This CDR3 comprises 15 residues. As DNA, the CDR3 is TGCACCAGCAGCCCCCCCCAGCGGGAGATGTACGAGCAGTACTTC. Protein product: CTSSPPQREMYEQYF.